This T cell receptor (beta chain) was sequenced for a study of CD8+CD57+ T cells in acquired aplastic anemia. Looking at the study overall: On average, sorted CD4+ and CD8+ cells gave 3.2 ug of DNA.

The CDR3 spans 16 residues. The V end lost 2 bases, the J end lost 7 bases, and 21 bases lay between the germline ends. Study-wide results and caveats: A set of twenty-nine CD8+ CDR3 sequences was shared between patients and controls, and these sequences appeared highly expressed in patients.

As for this clonotype: What it binds is unknown.

The template for TCR beta VDJ and CDR3 sequence profiling was genomic DNA. A single record per CDR3 protein comes from TCRdb applying MiXCR to the reads. Among over 150,000 distinct CDR3 sequences listed, more than 45% were seen once. CD8+CD57+ cell expansion, shown by flow cytometry, had occurred in the patients selected for sequencing. All participating patients were living with severe acquired aplastic anemia. No patient had been given any therapy when blood was sampled. This receptor was identified in a human donor with aplastic anemia. This chain connects TRBV12-3 or TRBV12-4 to TRBJ2-7, with D possibly being TRBD1 (5 bases). Sequenced material: sorted CD4+, CD8+, or CD8+CD57+ T cells (not recorded which) from PBMCs. CDR3 sequence reads: CASSLNEGAPADEQYF. The CDR3 region has the DNA TGTGCCAGCAGTTTAAATGAAGGGGCTCCCGCGGATGAGCAGTACTTC.